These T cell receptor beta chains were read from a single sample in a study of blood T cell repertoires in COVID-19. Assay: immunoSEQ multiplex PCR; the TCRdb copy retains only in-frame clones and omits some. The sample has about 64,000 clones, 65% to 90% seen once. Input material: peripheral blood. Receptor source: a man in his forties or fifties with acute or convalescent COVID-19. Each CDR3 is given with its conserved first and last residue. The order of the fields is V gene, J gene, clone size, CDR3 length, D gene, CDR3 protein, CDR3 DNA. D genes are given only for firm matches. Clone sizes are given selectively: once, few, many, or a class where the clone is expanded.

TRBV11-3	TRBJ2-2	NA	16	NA	CASSPRQAANTGELFF	TGTGCCAGCAGCCCCCGACAGGCCGCGAACACCGGGGAGCTGTTTTTT
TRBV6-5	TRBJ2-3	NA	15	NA	CASSNEGGRSDTQYF	TGTGCCAGCAGTAACGAGGGGGGGCGTTCAGATACGCAGTATTTT
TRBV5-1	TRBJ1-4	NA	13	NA	CASSLSGGEKLFF	TGCGCCAGCAGCTTGTCAGGTGGTGAAAAACTGTTTTTT
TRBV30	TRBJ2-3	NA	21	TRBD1	CAWKKFPWTGGNLRRTDTQYF	TGTGCCTGGAAAAAATTCCCCTGGACAGGGGGGAATCTCCGTCGCACAGATACGCAGTATTTT
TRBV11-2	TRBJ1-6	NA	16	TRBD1	CASSSTAGQLNSPLHF	TGTGCCAGCAGCTCGACCGCGGGACAGCTAAATTCACCCCTCCACTTT
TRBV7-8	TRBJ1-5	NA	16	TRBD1	CASSPRGGQSNQPQHF	TGTGCCAGCAGCCCCCGAGGGGGACAGAGCAATCAGCCCCAGCATTTT
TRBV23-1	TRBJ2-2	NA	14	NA	CASSRQVNTGELFF	TGCGCCAGCAGCCGACAGGTAAACACCGGGGAGCTGTTTTTT
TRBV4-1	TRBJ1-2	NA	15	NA	CASSQDPAANYGYTF	TGCGCCAGCAGCCAAGATCCTGCGGCGAACTATGGCTACACCTTC
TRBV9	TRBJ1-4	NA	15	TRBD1	CASSPSRDRGEKLFF	TGTGCCAGCAGCCCCTCCCGGGACAGGGGCGAAAAACTGTTTTTT
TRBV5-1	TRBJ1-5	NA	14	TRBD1	CASRSTGGEGPQHF	TGCGCCAGCAGGTCGACAGGGGGGGAAGGACCCCAGCATTTT
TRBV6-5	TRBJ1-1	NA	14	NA	CASSYSIANTEAFF	TGTGCCAGCAGTTACTCGATAGCAAACACTGAAGCTTTCTTT
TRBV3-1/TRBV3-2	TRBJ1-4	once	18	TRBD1	CASSQSPGTGERGEKLFF	TGTGCCAGCAGCCAATCCCCCGGGACAGGGGAAAGAGGTGAAAAACTGTTTTTT
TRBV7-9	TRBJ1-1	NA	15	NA	CASSPGGGLKAEAFF	TGTGCCAGCAGCCCCGGGGGGGGCCTCAAGGCTGAAGCTTTCTTT